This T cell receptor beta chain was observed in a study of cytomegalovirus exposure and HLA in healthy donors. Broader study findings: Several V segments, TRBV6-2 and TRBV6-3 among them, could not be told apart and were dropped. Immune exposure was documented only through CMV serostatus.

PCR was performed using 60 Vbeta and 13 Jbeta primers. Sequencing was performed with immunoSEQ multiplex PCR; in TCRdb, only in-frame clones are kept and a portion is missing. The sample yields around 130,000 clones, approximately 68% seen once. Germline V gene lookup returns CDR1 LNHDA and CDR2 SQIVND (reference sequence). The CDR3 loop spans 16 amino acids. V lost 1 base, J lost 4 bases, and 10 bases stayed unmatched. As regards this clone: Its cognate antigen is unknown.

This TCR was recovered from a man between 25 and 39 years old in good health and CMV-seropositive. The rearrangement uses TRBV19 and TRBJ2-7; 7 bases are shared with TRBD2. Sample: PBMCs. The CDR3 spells CASSIVCLGREYEQYF. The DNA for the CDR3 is TGTGCCAGTAGTATAGTCTGTCTGGGGAGGGAGTACGAGCAGTACTTC.